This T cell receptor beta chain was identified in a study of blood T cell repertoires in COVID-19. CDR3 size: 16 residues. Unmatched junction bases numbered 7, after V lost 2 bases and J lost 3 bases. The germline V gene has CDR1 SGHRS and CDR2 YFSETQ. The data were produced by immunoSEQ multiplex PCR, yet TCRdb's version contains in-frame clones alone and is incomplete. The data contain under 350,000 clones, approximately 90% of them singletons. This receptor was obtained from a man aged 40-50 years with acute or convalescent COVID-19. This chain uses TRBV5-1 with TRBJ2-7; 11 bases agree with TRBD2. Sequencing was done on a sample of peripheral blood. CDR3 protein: CASSFLLAGAGYEQYF. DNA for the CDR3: TGCGCCAGCAGCTTCCTACTAGCGGGGGCCGGCTACGAGCAGTACTTC.